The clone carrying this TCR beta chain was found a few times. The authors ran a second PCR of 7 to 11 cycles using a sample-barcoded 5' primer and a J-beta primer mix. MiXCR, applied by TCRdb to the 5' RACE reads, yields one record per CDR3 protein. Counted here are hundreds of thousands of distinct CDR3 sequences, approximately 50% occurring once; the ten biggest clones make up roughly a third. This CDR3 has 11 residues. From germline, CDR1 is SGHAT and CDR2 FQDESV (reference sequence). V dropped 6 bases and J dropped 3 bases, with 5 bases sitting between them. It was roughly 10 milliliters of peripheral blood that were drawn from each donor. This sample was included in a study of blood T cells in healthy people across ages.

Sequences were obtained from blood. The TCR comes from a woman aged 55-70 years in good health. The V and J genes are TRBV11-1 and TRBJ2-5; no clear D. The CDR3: CASSNKETQYF. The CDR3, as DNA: TGTGCCAGCAGTAACAAAGAGACCCAGTACTTC. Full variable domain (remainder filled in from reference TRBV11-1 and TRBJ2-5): EAEVAQSPRYKITEKSQAVAFWCDPISGHATLYWYRQILGQGPELLVQFQDESVVDDSQLPKDRFSAERLKGVDSTLKIQPAELGDSAMYLCASSNKETQYFGPGTRLLVL.